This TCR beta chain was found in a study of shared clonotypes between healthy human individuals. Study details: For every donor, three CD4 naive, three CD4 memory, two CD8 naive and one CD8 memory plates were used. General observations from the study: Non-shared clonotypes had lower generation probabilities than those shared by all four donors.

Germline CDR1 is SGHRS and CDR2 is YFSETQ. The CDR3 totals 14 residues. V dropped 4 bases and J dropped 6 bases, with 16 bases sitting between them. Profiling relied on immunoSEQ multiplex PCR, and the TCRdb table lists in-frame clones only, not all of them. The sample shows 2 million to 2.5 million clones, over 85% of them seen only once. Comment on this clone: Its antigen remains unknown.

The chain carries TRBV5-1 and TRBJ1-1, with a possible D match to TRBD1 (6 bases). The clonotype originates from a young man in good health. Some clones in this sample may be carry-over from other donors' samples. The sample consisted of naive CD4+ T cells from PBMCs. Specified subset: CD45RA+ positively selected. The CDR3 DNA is TGCGCCAGCAGCGGGGGGACATCCGGTTCTGAAGCTTTCTTT. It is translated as CASSGGTSGSEAFF.